These 18 T cell receptor beta chains came from one sample sequenced in a study of T cell responses to AZD1222 COVID-19 vaccine. TCRdb's copy holds only in-frame clones and misses some; the assay was immunoSEQ multiplex PCR. The sample records over 150,000 clones, just over 90% being singletons. The sequencing used peripheral blood, collected on day 0 of AZD1222 vaccination. These TCRs come from an adult in good health.

The sample holds one count of this clone. This CDR3 is CASSIGQGTYEQYF. CDR3 nucleotide sequence: TGTGCCAGCAGTATAGGACAGGGGACCTACGAGCAGTACTTC. The chain employs TRBV6-5 and TRBJ2-7; 9 bases match TRBD1. This CDR3 region has 14 residues. Germline V gives CDR1 MNHEY, CDR2 SVGAGI. V shed 5 bases and J 2 bases; nucleotides not matched to a gene: 4.

A single count supports this clone. V gene TRBV6-2 or TRBV6-3 combines with J gene TRBJ1-2; 7 positions agree with TRBD1. Germline values: CDR1 MNHEY, CDR2 SVGEGT. The CDR3 is 16 residues long. Trimming cost V 0 bases and J 3 bases; bases outside gene matches: 7. The CDR3 DNA reads as TGTGCCAGCAGTTACTCCGGGACAGCTTTGTACTATGGCTACACCTTC. It is translated as CASSYSGTALYYGYTF.

The chain joins TRBV6-5 to TRBJ1-1; D possibly corresponds to TRBD1 (6 bases). The CDR3 covers 13 residues. The germline V and J ends were trimmed by 5 bases and 5 bases, with 12 bases remaining between them. Germline V CDR1 and CDR2: MNHEY, SVGAGI. The CDR3 sequence is CASSSTGWTEAFF. DNA for the CDR3: TGTGCCAGCAGTAGTACAGGGTGGACTGAAGCTTTCTTT.

The chain links TRBV25-1 to TRBJ2-1; D remains unclear. Trimming left V 4 bases short and J 6 bases short, with 13 bases between. CDR1 MGHDK and CDR2 SYGVNS come from the germline V gene. The CDR3 has 14 amino acids. CDR3 amino acids: CASSGAGDLNEQFF. The CDR3 nucleotides are TGTGCCAGCAGTGGAGCTGGAGACCTCAATGAGCAGTTCTTC.

This clone appeared once. This rearrangement joins TRBV7-9 to TRBJ2-3, with D maybe TRBD2 (5 bases). The CDR3 is 14 residues long. V gave up 1 base and J gave up 5 bases, with 10 bases separating them. Looked up from germline, CDR1 is SEHNR and CDR2 is FQNEAQ (reference sequence). The CDR3 protein is CASSLVPGGDTQYF. CDR3 bases: TGTGCCAGCAGCTTAGTCCCTGGAGGAGATACGCAGTATTTT.

This clone was counted a few times. The chain is built from TRBV20-1 and TRBJ1-2; TRBD1 aligns across 7 bases. CDR1 and CDR2 from the germline V gene are DFQATT and SNEGSKA (reference sequence). J gave up 8 bases and V 4 bases, and 4 bases lay outside the gene matches. CDR3 length: 11 residues. Here the CDR3 DNA reads TGCAGTGCTAAGACAGGGAACGGCTACACCTTC. Protein: CSAKTGNGYTF.

This clone has just one count. J is TRBJ2-1 and V is TRBV3-1 (or the pseudogene TRBV3-2), with D tentatively TRBD2 (6 bases). The germline CDR1 and CDR2 sequences are LGHDT and YNNKEL (reference sequence). The CDR3 length is 16 residues. The V gene lost 3 bases and the J gene lost 4 bases, with 16 bases spanning the gap. The CDR3 coding sequence is TGTGCCAGCAGCCAGGACTCCGGGACTCCTTACAATGAGCAGTTCTTC. Translating it yields CASSQDSGTPYNEQFF.

This chain links TRBV3-1 (or the pseudogene TRBV3-2) with TRBJ1-1, with TRBD1 identical over 7 bases. Trimming removed 7 bases from V and 3 bases from J; junction bases left unmatched: 8. The CDR3 runs 14 residues. The germline CDR1 and CDR2 sequences are LGHDT and YNNKEL (reference sequence). The CDR3 here is CASISGQGDTEAFF. CDR3 nucleotides: TGTGCCAGCATCTCGGGTCAGGGGGACACTGAAGCTTTCTTT.

The chain couples TRBV7-9 to TRBJ1-2; D not resolved. The CDR3 is 13 amino acids. The germline CDR1 and CDR2 sequences are SEHNR and FQNEAQ (reference sequence). V gave up 5 bases and J gave up 8 bases, with 15 bases separating them. CDR3 sequence (DNA): TGTGCCAGCAGCCTGACATCGGCGCGAGGCTACACCTTC. Its translation: CASSLTSARGYTF.

The chain links TRBV7-2 to TRBJ1-6; no clear D. The CDR3 loop spans 14 amino acids. V lost 3 bases and J 9 bases, leaving 12 bases between the germline ends. The germline V gene has CDR1 SGHTA and CDR2 FQGNSA. CDR3 coding DNA: TGTGCCAGCAGCTTCGGTAGGGTTGCTTCACCCCTCCACTTT. Translating gives CASSFGRVASPLHF.

The genes are TRBV7-9 and TRBJ1-1; D remains ambiguous. V lost 2 bases to trimming and J lost 3 bases, with 4 bases between them. The CDR3 spans 12 residues. The germline V gene has CDR1 SEHNR and CDR2 FQNEAQ (reference sequence). This CDR3 reads CASSLSYTEAFF. In DNA form, the CDR3 reads TGTGCCAGCAGCTTATCTTACACTGAAGCTTTCTTT.

The chain recombines TRBV7-8 with TRBJ1-5; no reliable D call. This CDR3 region has 16 residues. V was shortened by 4 bases and J by 1 base, with 14 bases between the two germline ends. Germline V lookup: CDR1 SGHVS, CDR2 FQNEAQ. CDR3 sequence: CASSSRRTPSNQPQHF. The CDR3 bases are TGTGCCAGCAGCTCCAGGAGGACTCCGAGCAATCAGCCCCAGCATTTT. The entire variable domain, with the rest obtained from reference TRBV7-8 and TRBJ1-5, is as follows: GAGVSQSPRYKVAKRGQDVALRCDPISGHVSLFWYQQALGQGPEFLTYFQNEAQLDKSGLPSDRFFAERPEGSVSTLKIQRTQQEDSAVYLCASSSRRTPSNQPQHFGDGTRLSIL.

The chain is built from TRBV25-1 and TRBJ1-3, with TRBD1 as a possible D gene (6 bases). Per the germline V gene, CDR1 is MGHDK and CDR2 is SYGVNS. The CDR3 runs to 14 residues. Deletions cut 5 bases from V and 0 bases from J, with 8 bases between. The CDR3 here is CASSTGSSGNTIYF. In DNA form, the CDR3 reads TGTGCCAGCAGTACAGGGAGCTCTGGAAACACCATATATTTT.

This chain connects TRBV9 to TRBJ2-1; 14 bases map to TRBD2. V lost 3 bases and J lost 3; bases outside the gene matches: 8. Germline CDR1 and CDR2: SGDLS and YYNGEE. The CDR3 runs 18 residues. The CDR3 is CASSGRGLAGVYYNEQFF. CDR3 nucleotides: TGTGCCAGCAGCGGACGGGGACTAGCGGGGGTATACTACAATGAGCAGTTCTTC.

This clone has a single count. The chain combines TRBV5-4 with TRBJ2-7; D possibly matches TRBD1 or TRBD2 (5 bases each). Per germline, CDR1 SGHNT and CDR2 YYREEE (reference sequence). Between the trimmed V and J ends, which lost 0 bases and 3 bases, there was a span of 10 bases. The CDR3 has 14 residues. The DNA for the CDR3 is TGTGCCAGCAGCTTGGGTCCTGGGGGCTACGAGCAGTACTTC. It codes for CASSLGPGGYEQYF. Filled out from reference TRBV5-4 and TRBJ2-7, the complete variable domain reads ETGVTQSPTHLIKTRGQQVTLRCSSQSGHNTVSWYQQALGQGPQFIFQYYREEENGRGNFPPRFSGLQFPNYSSELNVNALELDDSALYLCASSLGPGGYEQYFGPGTRLTVT.

The chain links TRBV28 to TRBJ1-3, with D uncertain. Germline CDR1 reads MDHEN; CDR2 reads SYDVKM. This CDR3 has 15 residues. V lost 3 bases, J lost 2 bases, and 11 bases lay in between. Written as DNA, the CDR3 is TGTGCCAGCAGTTTCCGGCTTGGAACTGGAAACACCATATATTTT. Protein product: CASSFRLGTGNTIYF.

The V gene is TRBV6-1, the J gene TRBJ1-5; tentative D call: TRBD1 (6 bases). V was cut by 4 bases and J by 7 bases, with 20 bases left in between. This CDR3 has 16 residues. Germline assignment: CDR1 MNHNS and CDR2 SASEGT. This chain's CDR3 is CASSGHREGGRQPQHF. Written as DNA, the CDR3 is TGTGCCAGCAGTGGACACAGGGAGGGCGGAAGGCAGCCCCAGCATTTT.

This clone was seen more than once but under ten times. This rearrangement joins TRBV15 to TRBJ1-3, with D tentatively TRBD1 (6 bases). CDR1 LNHNV and CDR2 YYDKDF come from the germline V gene (reference sequence). Trimming took off 6 bases at V and 0 bases at J, with 9 bases between the two ends. The CDR3 runs 14 residues. In nucleotides, the CDR3 is TGTGCCACCAGAAGGGGGACCTCTGGAAACACCATATATTTT. This codes for CATRRGTSGNTIYF.